The 27 T cell receptor beta chains below were found in one sample sequenced in a study of vaccination and CD4 T cells after COVID-19. Stated treatment: approximately 11-day PBMC culture with coronavirus spike peptide pools or control peptides (ViraFEST assay). Cultured CD4+ T-cell DNA underwent Oncomine TCR Beta short-read sequencing. MiXCR, applied by TCRdb to the PCR reads, yields one record per CDR3 protein. This sample yields around 21,000 distinct CDR3 sequences, of which just under 55% are seen a single time; roughly 15% belongs to the top ten. What these receptors recognize is not known. The specimen sequenced was CD4+ T cells from blood, cultured in vitro. These receptors all stem from a human donor who had recovered from COVID-19.

The chain uses TRBV6-5 and TRBJ1-5; no clear D. Trimming took off 2 bases at V and 4 bases at J, with 9 bases between the two ends. Germline lookup yields CDR1 MNHEY and CDR2 SVGAGI. The CDR3 covers 14 residues. CDR3 residues: CASSYSRMNQPQHF. CDR3 sequence (DNA): TGTGCCAGCAGTTACAGTCGGATGAATCAGCCCCAGCATTTT.

The count of this clonotype is one. The CDR3 loop is CASRPSPGDGYTF. CDR3 in DNA: TGTGCCAGCAGGCCCTCTCCAGGGGATGGCTACACCTTC. V gene TRBV6-1 combines with J gene TRBJ1-2; D possibly corresponds to TRBD1 (6 bases). This CDR3 region has 13 residues. CDR1 is MNHNS and CDR2 is SASEGT in the germline V gene. V was clipped by 6 bases and J by 6 bases, with 14 bases between them.

This clonotype turned up a few times. CDR3 bases: TGTGCCACCAGTAACGGGGATAATGAAAAACTGTTTTTT. This codes for CATSNGDNEKLFF. V is TRBV24-1 and J is TRBJ1-4; D unclear. Trimming cost V 6 bases and J 4 bases, with 8 bases left between them. CDR3 length: 13 residues. Germline assignment: CDR1 KGHDR and CDR2 SFDVKD.

This sequence joins TRBV9 and TRBJ2-1, with no clear D. Germline CDR1 reads SGDLS; CDR2 reads YYNGEE. This CDR3 region has 14 residues. Trimming removed 3 bases from V and 10 bases from J, with 17 bases in between. The CDR3 nucleotides are TGTGCCAGCAGCGGTCAACTGGACGGTGACGAGCAGTTCTTC. Translating it yields CASSGQLDGDEQFF.

This clonotype was seen a single time. This chain uses TRBV18 with TRBJ1-6; TRBD1 matches at 7 bases. The CDR3 totals 18 residues. Germline-derived CDR1 and CDR2 are KGHSH and LQKENI. Losses at the gene ends were 3 bases for V and 3 bases for J; bases not matched to a gene: 11. The CDR3 region has the DNA TGTGCCAGCTCACCCCTGCGCAGGGGGGGACTCTATAATTCACCCCTCCACTTT. Protein product: CASSPLRRGGLYNSPLHF. Complete variable domain (other parts from reference TRBV18 and TRBJ1-6): NAGVMQNPRHLVRRRGQEARLRCSPMKGHSHVYWYRQLPEEGLKFMVYLQKENIIDESGMPKERFSAEFPKEGPSILRIQQVVRGDSAAYFCASSPLRRGGLYNSPLHFGNGTRLTVT.

The chain is built from TRBV7-3 and TRBJ2-4, with D tentatively TRBD2 (6 bases). V lost 5 bases and J 6 bases, leaving 26 bases between the germline ends. Germline-derived CDR1 and CDR2 are SGHTA and FQGTGA. The CDR3 contains 18 residues. As DNA, the CDR3 is TGTGCCAGCAGCCTGTCAGGCCCCTCCGGGACTGGGGGAAACATTCAGTACTTC. Translated: CASSLSGPSGTGGNIQYF. The full variable domain, completed using reference TRBV7-3 and TRBJ2-4, is GAGVSQTPSNKVTEKGKYVELRCDPISGHTALYWYRQSLGQGPEFLIYFQGTGAADDSGLPNDRFFAVRPEGSVSTLKIQRTERGDSAVYLCASSLSGPSGTGGNIQYFGAGTRLSVL.

J is TRBJ2-1 and V is TRBV20-1, with a possible D match to TRBD2 (7 bases). Germline-derived CDR1 and CDR2 are DFQATT and SNEGSKA (reference sequence). V dropped 0 bases and J dropped 8 bases, with 17 bases sitting between them. The CDR3 runs 15 residues. CDR3 bases: TGCAGTGCTAGAGATTGGGGGGGGGCCAGCTATGAGCAGTTCTTC. Translation gives CSARDWGGASYEQFF.

This sequence joins TRBV20-1 and TRBJ1-6; possibly TRBD1 for D (6 bases). Trimming removed 0 bases from V and 11 bases from J, with 11 bases in between. The CDR3 has 13 amino acids. Germline lookup yields CDR1 DFQATT and CDR2 SNEGSKA (reference sequence). As DNA, the CDR3 is TGCAGTGCTAGAGAACAAAAGGGGGCACCCCTCCACTTT. It codes for CSAREQKGAPLHF.

The rearrangement links TRBV6-2 or TRBV6-3 to TRBJ1-5; D unclear. The CDR3 covers 16 residues. Germline CDR1 and CDR2: MNHEY and SVGEGT. Trimming removed 6 bases at V and 4 bases at J, with 19 bases between. In DNA form, the CDR3 reads TGTGCCAGCAGCCGTGTGGGCCAGCTTGGGAATCAGCCCCAGCATTTT. It is translated as CASSRVGQLGNQPQHF.

J is TRBJ2-5 and V is TRBV6-2 or TRBV6-3, with D perhaps matching TRBD1 (6 bases). Germline assignment: CDR1 MNHEY and CDR2 SVGEGT. The CDR3 is 14 residues long. The V gene lost 4 bases and the J gene lost 9 bases, with 18 bases spanning the gap. The DNA of the CDR3 is TGTGCCAGCAGTTCCCAGAAGATCCAGGGGCCCCAGTACTTC. Its translation is CASSSQKIQGPQYF.

This clonotype has more than one count but fewer than ten. The genes are TRBV20-1 and TRBJ1-5, with D unclear. V was pared by 7 bases and J by 0 bases, with 7 bases between. CDR3 size: 12 residues. Germline CDR1 is DFQATT and CDR2 is SNEGSKA (reference sequence). This CDR3 reads CSVTYSNQPQHF. The CDR3, as DNA: TGCAGTGTAACCTATAGCAATCAGCCCCAGCATTTT.

In its sample, this clonotype was seen a few times. In DNA form, the CDR3 reads TGTGCCAGCAGCTCTAGCGGAAGCCAAGAGACCCAGTACTTC. It encodes CASSSSGSQETQYF. This chain links TRBV7-2 with TRBJ2-5, with 7 bases aligning to TRBD2. The CDR3 contains 14 residues. Germline loops: CDR1 SGHTA, CDR2 FQGNSA. Unmatched junction bases numbered 3, after V lost 4 bases and J lost 1 base.

The chain employs TRBV6-4 and TRBJ2-2; perhaps TRBD2 as D (6 bases). The CDR3 loop spans 16 amino acids. Germline lookup yields CDR1 MRHNA and CDR2 SNTAGT. Trimming pared 6 bases from V and 4 bases from J, leaving 18 bases between. CDR3 sequence (DNA): TGTGCCAGCAGCCCCGAGGGAGGACCAGGCACCGGGGAGCTGTTTTTT. Translation gives CASSPEGGPGTGELFF.

CDR3 in DNA: TGCAGTGCCCCAGGGTTCGGCACAGATACGCAGTATTTT. This codes for CSAPGFGTDTQYF. The chain has TRBV20-1 and TRBJ2-3; tentatively, D is TRBD1 (5 bases). This CDR3 contains 13 residues. CDR1 is DFQATT, CDR2 SNEGSKA, per germline (reference sequence). V was trimmed by 6 bases and J by 1 base, leaving 11 bases between them.

The chain joins TRBV7-2 to TRBJ2-7; 8 bases fit TRBD1. Unmatched junction bases numbered 6, after V lost 1 base and J lost 7 bases. Per the germline V gene, CDR1 is SGHTA and CDR2 is FQGNSA. The CDR3 is 14 residues long. CDR3 DNA: TGTGCCAGCAGCTTAGTGTGGACAGGGAGAGAGCAGTACTTC. It specifies CASSLVWTGREQYF. The variable domain in full, with the rest retrieved from reference TRBV7-2 and TRBJ2-7, is GAGVSQSPSNKVTEKGKDVELRCDPISGHTALYWYRQSLGQGLEFLIYFQGNSAPDKSGLPSDRFSAERTGGSVSTLTIQRTQQEDSAVYLCASSLVWTGREQYFGPGTRLTVT.

The chain joins TRBV7-3 to TRBJ1-1, with TRBD1 as a possible D gene (6 bases). CDR3 length equals 14 residues. The germline V gene has CDR1 SGHTA and CDR2 FQGTGA. V lost 5 bases and J lost 5, with 15 bases in between. The CDR3 nucleotides read TGTGCCAGCAGCCCCCAGGGGCGACGGACTGAAGCTTTCTTT. Translating gives CASSPQGRRTEAFF.

The V call is TRBV12-3 or TRBV12-4, the J call TRBJ1-2; no reliable D call. The CDR3 sequence is 15 residues long. Trimming removed 1 base at V and 0 bases at J, with 9 bases between. The CDR3 loop is CASSLGRLTNYGYTF. The CDR3 coding sequence is TGTGCCAGCAGTTTAGGCAGGCTAACTAACTATGGCTACACCTTC.

The genes are TRBV6-1 and TRBJ2-1, with a weak D call TRBD2 (6 bases). Germline V lookup: CDR1 MNHNS, CDR2 SASEGT. Trimming took off 6 bases at V and 6 bases at J, with 21 bases between the two ends. The CDR3 loop spans 16 amino acids. The CDR3 sequence: CASRGGVLSAGNEQFF. The CDR3 bases are TGTGCCAGCAGGGGGGGAGTTTTGTCGGCGGGCAATGAGCAGTTCTTC.

This clonotype was seen only a few times. The V and J genes are TRBV2 and TRBJ2-7; D perhaps matches TRBD1 (6 bases). This CDR3 contains 12 residues. The V end was cut by 7 bases, the J end by 2 bases, with 9 bases between. Germline loops: CDR1 SNHLY, CDR2 FYNNEI. The DNA of the CDR3 is TGTGCCAGCAATGACAGGACCTACGAGCAGTACTTC. This translates into CASNDRTYEQYF.

The V and J genes are TRBV24-1 and TRBJ2-5; 9 bases fit TRBD2. The V segment lost 9 bases and the J segment 1 base; nucleotides outside the gene matches: 5. CDR3 length: 14 residues. In germline, CDR1 is KGHDR, CDR2 SFDVKD. The chain's CDR3 is CATGGREGQETQYF. The CDR3 DNA sequence: TGTGCCACCGGTGGGCGGGAGGGCCAAGAGACCCAGTACTTC.

The J gene is TRBJ2-7, the V gene TRBV5-1, with D possibly TRBD2 on 6 matching bases. The germline V gene has CDR1 SGHRS and CDR2 YFSETQ. V lost 1 base and J lost 2, with 13 bases in between. The length of the CDR3 is 15 residues. For the CDR3, the DNA is TGCGCCAGCAGCTTGTCTCCCGGGGGAACCTACGAGCAGTACTTC. This sequence encodes CASSLSPGGTYEQYF. Variable domain in full (rest from reference TRBV5-1 and TRBJ2-7): KAGVTQTPRYLIKTRGQQVTLSCSPISGHRSVSWYQQTPGQGLQFLFEYFSETQRNKGNFPGRFSGRQFSNSRSEMNVSTLELGDSALYLCASSLSPGGTYEQYFGPGTRLTVT.

DNA for the CDR3: TGTGCCAGCAGTCCTGCGGGGGCTAATGAAAAACTGTTTTTT. This codes for CASSPAGANEKLFF. The rearrangement joins TRBV28 to TRBJ1-4; D is possibly TRBD1 (5 bases). The germline CDR1 and CDR2 sequences are MDHEN and SYDVKM. V lost 5 bases to trimming and J lost 3 bases, with 10 bases between them. CDR3 length equals 14 residues.

This clonotype was detected only a few times. The rearrangement uses TRBV7-2 and TRBJ1-1, with 8 nucleotides matching TRBD1. This CDR3 is built from 15 residues. Germline-derived CDR1 and CDR2 are SGHTA and FQGNSA. The junction had 4 bases not matched to a gene; V was cut back by 3 bases and J by 1 base. The CDR3 DNA reads TGTGCCAGCAGCTTCCGCAGGGGGCAGAACACTGAAGCTTTCTTT. Translated: CASSFRRGQNTEAFF.

The chain uses TRBV12-3 or TRBV12-4 and TRBJ2-3; TRBD2 agrees at 8 bases. This CDR3 region has 13 residues. Trimming removed 5 bases from V and 5 bases from J; junction bases left unmatched: 3. For the CDR3, the DNA is TGTGCCAGCAGTGCCCGGGGGGGAGATACGCAGTATTTT. Translating gives CASSARGGDTQYF.

V usage is TRBV6-4 and J usage is TRBJ2-3; no clear D gene. Germline CDR1 is MRHNA and CDR2 is SNTAGT. This CDR3 region has 17 residues. V gave up 6 bases and J gave up 2 bases, with 21 bases separating them. DNA for the CDR3: TGTGCCAGCAGCCCCCCTTTTCGGCCTATCTTCACAGATACGCAGTATTTT. Translation: CASSPPFRPIFTDTQYF.

The chain recombines TRBV7-2 with TRBJ2-3, with a tentative D call TRBD2 (6 bases). The CDR3 runs 16 residues. In germline, CDR1 is SGHTA, CDR2 FQGNSA. Trimming took 1 base from V and 1 from J, leaving 12 bases between them. CDR3 region: CASSLVRGLGTDTQYF. Here the CDR3 DNA reads TGTGCCAGCAGCTTAGTTCGGGGGTTGGGCACAGATACGCAGTATTTT.

V gene TRBV21-1 combines with J gene TRBJ2-7; TRBD1, the D gene given by the table, was not confirmed from the DNA. TRBV21-1 is assigned pseudogene status. There are 17 residues in the CDR3. The CDR3 region is CASSKARHRDISYEQYF. Written as DNA, the CDR3 is TGTGCCAGCAGCAAAGCGCGCCACCGGGACATCTCCTACGAGCAGTACTTC.